Listed below are T cell receptor beta chains from one sample, sequenced in a study of T-cell reconstitution after alpha-beta-depleted transplantation in children. MiXCR, run by TCRdb on the PCR reads, gives a single entry per CDR3 protein. The sample holds some 500,000 distinct CDR3 sequences, 18% seen once. The material sequenced was PBMCs from the stem cell graft donor, taken from the stem cell graft. The receptors here all came from a human donor who donated a stem cell graft to a child with acute lymphoblastic leukemia. CDR3s include the opening cysteine and the closing phenylalanine or tryptophan. The order of the fields is CDR3 DNA, CDR3 protein, J gene, clone size, CDR3 length, V gene, D gene. D genes are given only for firm matches. Expanded clones are given a class, and other clones once, few, many or no size at all.

CDR3nt: TGCAGCGCCACAACTAGGCCGGCCGGGGAGCTGTTTTTT
CDR3aa: CSATTRPAGELFF
j_gene: TRBJ2-2
abundance: few
len: 13
v_gene: TRBV29-1
d_gene: NA

CDR3nt: TGCGCCAGCAGCCAAGATACTCGCGGGAGAATAGATACGCAGTATTTT
CDR3aa: CASSQDTRGRIDTQYF
j_gene: TRBJ2-3
abundance: NA
len: 16
v_gene: TRBV4-1
d_gene: TRBD2

CDR3nt: TGTGCCAGCAGTCGACAGGGGAGACTTGCGAACACTGAAGCTTTCTTT
CDR3aa: CASSRQGRLANTEAFF
j_gene: TRBJ1-1
abundance: few
len: 16
v_gene: TRBV6-1
d_gene: TRBD1

CDR3nt: TGTGCCAGCAGTTATAGTACGGGGAGCAATCAGCCCCAGCATTTT
CDR3aa: CASSYSTGSNQPQHF
j_gene: TRBJ1-5
abundance: few
len: 15
v_gene: TRBV6-5
d_gene: NA

CDR3nt: TGTGCCAGCACCCTAAACTCCGACACAGATACGCAGTATTTT
CDR3aa: CASTLNSDTDTQYF
j_gene: TRBJ2-3
abundance: few
len: 14
v_gene: TRBV7-3
d_gene: NA

CDR3nt: TGTGCCAGCAGCTTAGTAGCCGGGCGGGGGAAAGGGGAGACCCAGTACTTC
CDR3aa: CASSLVAGRGKGETQYF
j_gene: TRBJ2-5
abundance: NA
len: 17
v_gene: TRBV7-2
d_gene: TRBD2

CDR3nt: TGTGCCAGCAGCTCCATCAGCCAAGGGACAGCTCTTTATAGCAATCAGCCCCAGCATTTT
CDR3aa: CASSSISQGTALYSNQPQHF
j_gene: TRBJ1-5
abundance: NA
len: 20
v_gene: TRBV11-1
d_gene: TRBD1

CDR3nt: TGTGCCAGCAGCCAAGAGGACAGGGGTGGAGAGACCCAGTACTTC
CDR3aa: CASSQEDRGGETQYF
j_gene: TRBJ2-5
abundance: NA
len: 15
v_gene: TRBV4-2
d_gene: TRBD1

CDR3nt: TGTGCCAGCAGCCCAGGGGGAGCGGCGTCGAACACCGGGGAGCTGTTTTTT
CDR3aa: CASSPGGAASNTGELFF
j_gene: TRBJ2-2
abundance: few
len: 17
v_gene: TRBV3-1
d_gene: TRBD1

CDR3nt: TGCAGCGTTGAACACTACTACGAGCAGTACTTC
CDR3aa: CSVEHYYEQYF
j_gene: TRBJ2-7
abundance: few
len: 11
v_gene: TRBV29-1
d_gene: NA

CDR3nt: TGCGCCAGCAGCTTCTTACCCGGGACAGGCTCCTACGAGCAGTACTTC
CDR3aa: CASSFLPGTGSYEQYF
j_gene: TRBJ2-7
abundance: few
len: 16
v_gene: TRBV5-1
d_gene: TRBD1

CDR3nt: TGTGCCAGCAGCTTGGGGGCGTCCAGCTCCTACGAGCAGTACTTC
CDR3aa: CASSLGASSSYEQYF
j_gene: TRBJ2-7
abundance: few
len: 15
v_gene: TRBV5-5
d_gene: NA

CDR3nt: TGTGCCAGCAGCCCCGGGAACACAGATACGCAGTATTTT
CDR3aa: CASSPGNTDTQYF
j_gene: TRBJ2-3
abundance: few
len: 13
v_gene: TRBV12-3/TRBV12-4
d_gene: NA

CDR3nt: TGTGCCAGCAGTTTTGGGACACCTGGGAACATTCAGTACTTC
CDR3aa: CASSFGTPGNIQYF
j_gene: TRBJ2-4
abundance: NA
len: 14
v_gene: TRBV12-3/TRBV12-4
d_gene: NA

CDR3nt: TGTGCCAGCAGCCTAGCCGGGACAGGGTTGGTGACCCAGTACTTC
CDR3aa: CASSLAGTGLVTQYF
j_gene: TRBJ2-5
abundance: NA
len: 15
v_gene: TRBV7-2
d_gene: TRBD1

CDR3nt: TGTGCCGGCGAGGTGACACCGGGCACAGATACGCAGTATTTT
CDR3aa: CAGEVTPGTDTQYF
j_gene: TRBJ2-3
abundance: NA
len: 14
v_gene: TRBV5-5
d_gene: NA

CDR3nt: TGTGCCAGCAGCTTCGGGACAGTCGTTGAAAAACTGTTTTTT
CDR3aa: CASSFGTVVEKLFF
j_gene: TRBJ1-4
abundance: few
len: 14
v_gene: TRBV13
d_gene: TRBD1

CDR3nt: TGTGCCAGCAGTTACGAGGGTTCCACCATGAACACTGAAGCTTTCTTT
CDR3aa: CASSYEGSTMNTEAFF
j_gene: TRBJ1-1
abundance: few
len: 16
v_gene: TRBV6-5
d_gene: NA

CDR3nt: TGTGCCAGCAGCCCGGACTCCTACGAGCAGTACTTC
CDR3aa: CASSPDSYEQYF
j_gene: TRBJ2-7
abundance: many
len: 12
v_gene: TRBV12-3/TRBV12-4
d_gene: NA

CDR3nt: TGCGCCAGCAAAACAAACACAGGGGACACTGAAGCTTTCTTT
CDR3aa: CASKTNTGDTEAFF
j_gene: TRBJ1-1
abundance: few
len: 14
v_gene: TRBV4-1
d_gene: TRBD1

CDR3nt: TGTGCCAGCAGCTTGTTTCGGGGGTTAGGCTATGGCTACACCTTC
CDR3aa: CASSLFRGLGYGYTF
j_gene: TRBJ1-2
abundance: NA
len: 15
v_gene: TRBV5-5
d_gene: NA

CDR3nt: TGTGCCAGCAGTGGCCCCGGGACAGGGATTTTTAATGAGCAGTTCTTC
CDR3aa: CASSGPGTGIFNEQFF
j_gene: TRBJ2-1
abundance: NA
len: 16
v_gene: TRBV12-3/TRBV12-4
d_gene: TRBD1

CDR3nt: TGTGCCTGGAGTGTTGGCGCGGTGGGGGAGCTGTTTTTT
CDR3aa: CAWSVGAVGELFF
j_gene: TRBJ2-2
abundance: NA
len: 13
v_gene: TRBV30
d_gene: NA

CDR3nt: TGTGCCAGCAGTTTCCTAGCGGGAGGGCCTAGTGAGCAGTTCTTC
CDR3aa: CASSFLAGGPSEQFF
j_gene: TRBJ2-1
abundance: few
len: 15
v_gene: TRBV12-3/TRBV12-4
d_gene: TRBD2

CDR3nt: TGCAGTGCTAGAGATCGGTATATAAGGACAGCGGCTTTCTATGGCTACACCTTC
CDR3aa: CSARDRYIRTAAFYGYTF
j_gene: TRBJ1-2
abundance: NA
len: 18
v_gene: TRBV20-1
d_gene: NA

CDR3nt: TGTGCCACCAGTGATATATACACCTACAATGAGCAGTTCTTC
CDR3aa: CATSDIYTYNEQFF
j_gene: TRBJ2-1
abundance: few
len: 14
v_gene: TRBV24-1
d_gene: NA

CDR3nt: TGTGCCAGCAGCTGGCGGGGGCTAGGCACTGAAGCTTTCTTT
CDR3aa: CASSWRGLGTEAFF
j_gene: TRBJ1-1
abundance: NA
len: 14
v_gene: TRBV5-5
d_gene: NA

CDR3nt: TGTGCCACCAGTGATTTGTGGGACAGGGGAACAGATACGCAGTATTTT
CDR3aa: CATSDLWDRGTDTQYF
j_gene: TRBJ2-3
abundance: NA
len: 16
v_gene: TRBV24-1
d_gene: TRBD1

CDR3nt: TGTGCCAGCAGCTTGGACGGGAACCGGGCCCTTTACGAGCAGTACTTC
CDR3aa: CASSLDGNRALYEQYF
j_gene: TRBJ2-7
abundance: few
len: 16
v_gene: TRBV5-4
d_gene: NA

CDR3nt: TGCGCCAGTCGATTACAGGGCTACAATGAGCAGTTCTTC
CDR3aa: CASRLQGYNEQFF
j_gene: TRBJ2-1
abundance: NA
len: 13
v_gene: TRBV5-1
d_gene: NA

CDR3nt: TGTGCCAGCAGCTTAGGACGCACCGGGGAGCTGTTTTTT
CDR3aa: CASSLGRTGELFF
j_gene: TRBJ2-2
abundance: many
len: 13
v_gene: TRBV11-2
d_gene: NA

CDR3nt: TGTGCCAGCAGCGTAGACCAGCGGGAGGTCCGCTACGAGCAGTACTTC
CDR3aa: CASSVDQREVRYEQYF
j_gene: TRBJ2-7
abundance: once
len: 16
v_gene: TRBV9
d_gene: TRBD2

CDR3nt: TGTGCCAGCAGTTACCCCTTAGACAGGTTACAAGAGACCCAGTACTTC
CDR3aa: CASSYPLDRLQETQYF
j_gene: TRBJ2-5
abundance: NA
len: 16
v_gene: TRBV6-2/TRBV6-3
d_gene: NA

CDR3nt: TGTGCCAGCAGCTTGAAGACGCACACCTTCTCTGGGGCCAACGTCCTGACTTTC
CDR3aa: CASSLKTHTFSGANVLTF
j_gene: TRBJ2-6
abundance: NA
len: 18
v_gene: TRBV5-6
d_gene: NA

CDR3nt: TGCAGTGCTAGATTGGAACAGCACCTACCACTTGAGGGCTACACCTTC
CDR3aa: CSARLEQHLPLEGYTF
j_gene: TRBJ1-2
abundance: NA
len: 16
v_gene: TRBV20-1
d_gene: NA

CDR3nt: TGCGCCAGCAGCCCTAGCGGGAAATACAATGAGCAGTTCTTC
CDR3aa: CASSPSGKYNEQFF
j_gene: TRBJ2-1
abundance: NA
len: 14
v_gene: TRBV5-1
d_gene: TRBD2

CDR3nt: TGCGCCAGCAGCCAAGTGGGGCTAGCGGATTACGAGCAGTACTTC
CDR3aa: CASSQVGLADYEQYF
j_gene: TRBJ2-7
abundance: NA
len: 15
v_gene: TRBV4-1
d_gene: TRBD2

CDR3nt: TGTGCCAGCAGCTTAGGGGGCAGGGGGCCCCGTAATGAGCAGTTCTTC
CDR3aa: CASSLGGRGPRNEQFF
j_gene: TRBJ2-1
abundance: few
len: 16
v_gene: TRBV7-8
d_gene: TRBD1

CDR3nt: TGTGCCAGCAGCCAAGTCGAGGACACAGATACGCAGTATTTT
CDR3aa: CASSQVEDTDTQYF
j_gene: TRBJ2-3
abundance: NA
len: 14
v_gene: TRBV4-2
d_gene: NA

CDR3nt: TGCGCCAGCAGTGATGGGACAGGGGGCTCCTACGAGCAGTACTTC
CDR3aa: CASSDGTGGSYEQYF
j_gene: TRBJ2-7
abundance: NA
len: 15
v_gene: TRBV10-1
d_gene: TRBD1

CDR3nt: TGTGCCAGCACCAGGACAGGGGGGTGGTATGGCTACACCTTC
CDR3aa: CASTRTGGWYGYTF
j_gene: TRBJ1-2
abundance: few
len: 14
v_gene: TRBV27
d_gene: TRBD1

CDR3nt: TGTGCCAGCAGCCCCGGGACAGGGGGCTTCGATGAGCAGTTCTTC
CDR3aa: CASSPGTGGFDEQFF
j_gene: TRBJ2-1
abundance: NA
len: 15
v_gene: TRBV7-9
d_gene: TRBD1

CDR3nt: TGTGCCAGCAGCCCTCCGGCTAGCGGGGTTGGCACCTACGAGCAGTACTTC
CDR3aa: CASSPPASGVGTYEQYF
j_gene: TRBJ2-7
abundance: NA
len: 17
v_gene: TRBV14
d_gene: TRBD2

CDR3nt: TGCGCCAGCAGCCAGGGACTATCCCTCCATACGCAGTATTTT
CDR3aa: CASSQGLSLHTQYF
j_gene: TRBJ2-3
abundance: few
len: 14
v_gene: TRBV4-1
d_gene: TRBD2

CDR3nt: TGTGCCAGCAGCGAAACTACAGGGGGAGATACGCAGTATTTT
CDR3aa: CASSETTGGDTQYF
j_gene: TRBJ2-3
abundance: NA
len: 14
v_gene: TRBV2
d_gene: TRBD1

CDR3nt: TGTGCCAGCAGCTATGATCCGGGACTAGCAAACTACAATGAGCAGTTCTTC
CDR3aa: CASSYDPGLANYNEQFF
j_gene: TRBJ2-1
abundance: few
len: 17
v_gene: TRBV5-6
d_gene: TRBD2

CDR3nt: TGTGCCAGCAGCCTCCGGACTAGCGGGAAGAACGAGCAGTACTTC
CDR3aa: CASSLRTSGKNEQYF
j_gene: TRBJ2-7
abundance: NA
len: 15
v_gene: TRBV11-2
d_gene: TRBD2

CDR3nt: TGTGCCAGCATCCCTGGCGACCGGGGCTACACCTTC
CDR3aa: CASIPGDRGYTF
j_gene: TRBJ1-2
abundance: few
len: 12
v_gene: TRBV7-9
d_gene: NA

CDR3nt: TGCAGTGCTAGCCGCCGGCCGCGACTGAACACTGAAGCTTTCTTT
CDR3aa: CSASRRPRLNTEAFF
j_gene: TRBJ1-1
abundance: few
len: 15
v_gene: TRBV20-1
d_gene: NA

CDR3nt: TGTGCCAGCAGTTACTCAAGACTGAGCGAGCAGTACTTC
CDR3aa: CASSYSRLSEQYF
j_gene: TRBJ2-7
abundance: NA
len: 13
v_gene: TRBV6-2/TRBV6-3
d_gene: NA